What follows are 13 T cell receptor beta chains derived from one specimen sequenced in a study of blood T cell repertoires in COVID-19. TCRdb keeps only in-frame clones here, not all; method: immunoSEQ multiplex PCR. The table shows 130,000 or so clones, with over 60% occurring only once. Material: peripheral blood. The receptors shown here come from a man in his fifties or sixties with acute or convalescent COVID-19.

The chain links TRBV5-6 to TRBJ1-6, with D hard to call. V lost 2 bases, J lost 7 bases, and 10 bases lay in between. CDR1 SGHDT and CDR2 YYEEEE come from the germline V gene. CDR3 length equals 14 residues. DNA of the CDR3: TGTGCCAGCAGCTTCGGCAGGCAAAATTCACCCCTCCACTTT. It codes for CASSFGRQNSPLHF. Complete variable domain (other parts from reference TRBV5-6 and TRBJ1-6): DAGVTQSPTHLIKTRGQQVTLRCSPKSGHDTVSWYQQALGQGPQFIFQYYEEEERQRGNFPDRFSGHQFPNYSSELNVNALLLGDSALYLCASSFGRQNSPLHFGNGTRLTVT.

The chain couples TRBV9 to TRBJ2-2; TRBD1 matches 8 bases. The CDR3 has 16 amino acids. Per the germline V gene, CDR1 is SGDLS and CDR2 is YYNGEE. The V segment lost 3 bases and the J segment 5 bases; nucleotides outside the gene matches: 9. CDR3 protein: CASSDILQGETGELFF. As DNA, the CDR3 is TGTGCCAGCAGCGATATACTACAGGGGGAAACCGGGGAGCTGTTTTTT.

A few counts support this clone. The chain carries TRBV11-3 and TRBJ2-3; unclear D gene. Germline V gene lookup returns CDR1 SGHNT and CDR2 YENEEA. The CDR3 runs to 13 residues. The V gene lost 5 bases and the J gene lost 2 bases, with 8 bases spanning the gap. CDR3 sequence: CASSEGVTDTQYF. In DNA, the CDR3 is TGTGCCAGCAGCGAAGGAGTCACAGATACGCAGTATTTT.

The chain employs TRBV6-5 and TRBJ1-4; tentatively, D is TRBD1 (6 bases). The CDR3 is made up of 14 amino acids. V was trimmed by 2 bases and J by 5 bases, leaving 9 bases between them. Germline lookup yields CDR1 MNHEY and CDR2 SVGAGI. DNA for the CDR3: TGTGCCAGCAGTTACCTAACAGGGAATGAAAAACTGTTTTTT. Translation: CASSYLTGNEKLFF.

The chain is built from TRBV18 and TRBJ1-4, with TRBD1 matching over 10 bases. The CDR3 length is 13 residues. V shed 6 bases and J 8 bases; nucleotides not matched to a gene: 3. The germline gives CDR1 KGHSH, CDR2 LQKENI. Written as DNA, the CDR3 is TGTGCCAGCTCTGGGACAGGGGCCGAAAAACTGTTTTTT. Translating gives CASSGTGAEKLFF.

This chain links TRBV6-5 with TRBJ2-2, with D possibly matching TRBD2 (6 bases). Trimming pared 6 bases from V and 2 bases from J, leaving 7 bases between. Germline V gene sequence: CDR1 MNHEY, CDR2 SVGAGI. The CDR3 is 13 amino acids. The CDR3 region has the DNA TGTGCCAGCAGGGAGGGAAACACCGGGGAGCTGTTTTTT. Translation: CASREGNTGELFF.

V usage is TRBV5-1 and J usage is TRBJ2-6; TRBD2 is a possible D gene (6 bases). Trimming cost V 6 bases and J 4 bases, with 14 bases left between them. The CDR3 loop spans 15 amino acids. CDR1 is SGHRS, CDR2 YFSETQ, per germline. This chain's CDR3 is CASKEGGTGANVLTF. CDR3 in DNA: TGCGCCAGCAAGGAGGGCGGCACGGGGGCCAACGTCCTGACTTTC.

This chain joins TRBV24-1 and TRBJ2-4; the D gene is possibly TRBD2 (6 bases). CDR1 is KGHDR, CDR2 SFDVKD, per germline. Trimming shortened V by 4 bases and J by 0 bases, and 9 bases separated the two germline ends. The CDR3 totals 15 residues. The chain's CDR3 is CATSDGGSAKNIQYF. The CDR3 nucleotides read TGTGCCACCAGTGACGGGGGATCAGCCAAAAACATTCAGTACTTC.

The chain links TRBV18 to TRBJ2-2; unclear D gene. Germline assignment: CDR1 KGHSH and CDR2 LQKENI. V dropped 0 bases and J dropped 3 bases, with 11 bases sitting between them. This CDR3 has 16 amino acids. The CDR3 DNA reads TGTGCCAGCTCACCACCTTTGCTGACTGACACCGGGGAGCTGTTTTTT. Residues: CASSPPLLTDTGELFF. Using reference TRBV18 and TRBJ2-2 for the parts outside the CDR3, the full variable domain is NAGVMQNPRHLVRRRGQEARLRCSPMKGHSHVYWYRQLPEEGLKFMVYLQKENIIDESGMPKERFSAEFPKEGPSILRIQQVVRGDSAAYFCASSPPLLTDTGELFFGEGSRLTVL.

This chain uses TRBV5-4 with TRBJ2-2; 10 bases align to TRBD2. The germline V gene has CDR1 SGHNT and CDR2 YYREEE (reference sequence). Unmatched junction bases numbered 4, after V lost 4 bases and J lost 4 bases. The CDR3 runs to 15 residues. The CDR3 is CASSPSGGLTGELFF. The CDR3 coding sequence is TGTGCCAGCAGCCCTAGCGGGGGACTCACCGGGGAGCTGTTTTTT. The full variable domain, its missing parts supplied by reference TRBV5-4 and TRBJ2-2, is ETGVTQSPTHLIKTRGQQVTLRCSSQSGHNTVSWYQQALGQGPQFIFQYYREEENGRGNFPPRFSGLQFPNYSSELNVNALELDDSALYLCASSPSGGLTGELFFGEGSRLTVL.

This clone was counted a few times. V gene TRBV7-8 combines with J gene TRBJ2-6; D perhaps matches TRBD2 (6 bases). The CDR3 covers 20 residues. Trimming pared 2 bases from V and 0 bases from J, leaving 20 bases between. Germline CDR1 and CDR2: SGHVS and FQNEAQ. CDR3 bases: TGTGCCAGCAGCTTACTAAAATCTGGCGGGGTTAGCTCTGGGGCCAACGTCCTGACTTTC. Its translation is CASSLLKSGGVSSGANVLTF.

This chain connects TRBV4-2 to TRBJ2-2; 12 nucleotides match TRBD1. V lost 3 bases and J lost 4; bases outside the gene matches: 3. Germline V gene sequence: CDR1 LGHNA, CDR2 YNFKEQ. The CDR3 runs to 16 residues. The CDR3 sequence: CASSQGQGAITGELFF. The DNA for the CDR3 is TGTGCCAGCAGCCAGGGACAGGGGGCTATCACCGGGGAGCTGTTTTTT.

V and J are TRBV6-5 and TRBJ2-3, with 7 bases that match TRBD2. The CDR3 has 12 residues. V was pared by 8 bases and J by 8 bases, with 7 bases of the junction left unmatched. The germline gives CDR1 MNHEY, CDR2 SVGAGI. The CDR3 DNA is TGTGCCAGCGGTAACCGGGAGGCTACGCAGTATTTT. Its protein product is CASGNREATQYF.